This entry features one TCR beta chain sequence. The repertoire was sequenced with immunoSEQ multiplex PCR; TCRdb's copy has only in-frame clones and lacks some. The sample lists approximately 130,000 clones, approximately 85% seen once, with 4.5% to 6.5% in the top ten. The germline V gene has CDR1 SGHRS and CDR2 YFSETQ. The V segment lost 3 bases and the J segment 4 bases; nucleotides outside the gene matches: 6. CDR3 length: 15 amino acids. The sample is drawn from a study of T cell responses to AZD1222 COVID-19 vaccine. The material was peripheral blood, obtained 28 days after the second AZD1222 dose. The chain has TRBV5-1 and TRBJ2-3, with 9 bases identical to TRBD2. The receptor was isolated from an adult who received the AZD1222 COVID-19 vaccine. The CDR3 DNA sequence: TGCGCCAGCAGCTACCTAGCGGGGAGTGCAGATACGCAGTATTTT. It translates to CASSYLAGSADTQYF. Full variable domain (rest looked up from reference TRBV5-1 and TRBJ2-3): KAGVTQTPRYLIKTRGQQVTLSCSPISGHRSVSWYQQTPGQGLQFLFEYFSETQRNKGNFPGRFSGRQFSNSRSEMNVSTLELGDSALYLCASSYLAGSADTQYFGPGTRLTVL.